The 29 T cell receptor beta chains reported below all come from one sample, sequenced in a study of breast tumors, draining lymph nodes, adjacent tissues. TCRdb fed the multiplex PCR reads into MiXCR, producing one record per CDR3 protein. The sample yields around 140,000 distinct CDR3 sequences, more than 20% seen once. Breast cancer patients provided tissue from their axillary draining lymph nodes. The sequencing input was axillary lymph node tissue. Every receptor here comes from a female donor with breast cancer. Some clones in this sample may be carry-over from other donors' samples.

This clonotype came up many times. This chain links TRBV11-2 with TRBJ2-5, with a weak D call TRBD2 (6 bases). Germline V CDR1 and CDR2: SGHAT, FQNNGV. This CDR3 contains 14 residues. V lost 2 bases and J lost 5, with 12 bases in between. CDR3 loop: CASSLRGGLETQYF. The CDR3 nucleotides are TGTGCCAGCAGCTTACGCGGAGGGCTGGAGACCCAGTACTTC.

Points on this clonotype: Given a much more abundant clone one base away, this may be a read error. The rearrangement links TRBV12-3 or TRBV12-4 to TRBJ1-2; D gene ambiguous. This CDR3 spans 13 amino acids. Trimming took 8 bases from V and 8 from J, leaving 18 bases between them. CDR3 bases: TGTGCCAGCTCTCCCGGGAGGCAGTTGGGCTACACCTTC. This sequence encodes CASSPGRQLGYTF.

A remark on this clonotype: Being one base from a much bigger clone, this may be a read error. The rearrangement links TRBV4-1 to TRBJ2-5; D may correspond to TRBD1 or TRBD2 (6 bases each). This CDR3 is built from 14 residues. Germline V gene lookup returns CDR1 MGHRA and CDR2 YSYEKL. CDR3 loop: CASSQDPGAETQHF. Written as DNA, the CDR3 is TGCGCCAGCAGCCAAGATCCGGGGGCGGAGACCCAGCACTTC.

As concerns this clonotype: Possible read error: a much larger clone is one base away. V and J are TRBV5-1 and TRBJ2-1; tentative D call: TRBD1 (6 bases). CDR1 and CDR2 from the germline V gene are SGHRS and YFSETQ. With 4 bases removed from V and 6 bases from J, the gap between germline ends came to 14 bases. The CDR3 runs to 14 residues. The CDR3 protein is CASSLTGPGNEQFF. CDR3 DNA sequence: TGCGCCAGCAGCCTTACAGGGCCCGGCAATGAGCAGTTCTTC.

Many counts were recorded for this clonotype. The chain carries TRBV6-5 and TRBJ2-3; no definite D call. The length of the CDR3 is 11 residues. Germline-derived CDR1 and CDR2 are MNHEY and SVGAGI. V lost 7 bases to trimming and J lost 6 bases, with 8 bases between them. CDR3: CASNHGDTQYF. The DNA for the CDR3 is TGTGCCAGCAATCACGGGGATACGCAGTATTTT.

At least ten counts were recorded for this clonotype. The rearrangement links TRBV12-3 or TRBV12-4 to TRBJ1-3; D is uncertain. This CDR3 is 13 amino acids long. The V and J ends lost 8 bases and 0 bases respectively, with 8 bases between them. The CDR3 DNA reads TGTGCCAGCTCACCCAACTCTGGAAACACCATATATTTT. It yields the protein CASSPNSGNTIYF.

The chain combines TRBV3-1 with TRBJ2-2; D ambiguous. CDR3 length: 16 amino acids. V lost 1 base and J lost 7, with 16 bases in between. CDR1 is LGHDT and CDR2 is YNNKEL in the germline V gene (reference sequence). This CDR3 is CASSQGGFYTLGELFF. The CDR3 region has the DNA TGTGCCAGCAGCCAAGGTGGCTTCTATACTCTCGGGGAGCTGTTTTTT.

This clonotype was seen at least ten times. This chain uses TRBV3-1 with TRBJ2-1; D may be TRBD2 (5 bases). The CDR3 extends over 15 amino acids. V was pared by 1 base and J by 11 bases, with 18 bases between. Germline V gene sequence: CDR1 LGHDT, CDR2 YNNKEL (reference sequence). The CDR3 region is CASSQGGVVASKQFF. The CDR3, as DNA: TGTGCCAGCAGCCAAGGTGGGGTGGTAGCGTCGAAGCAGTTCTTC.

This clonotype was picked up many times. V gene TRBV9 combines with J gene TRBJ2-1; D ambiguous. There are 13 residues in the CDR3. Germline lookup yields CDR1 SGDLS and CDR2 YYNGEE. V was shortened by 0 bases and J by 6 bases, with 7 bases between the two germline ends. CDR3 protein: CASSVVPANEQFF. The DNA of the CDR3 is TGTGCCAGCAGCGTAGTCCCGGCCAATGAGCAGTTCTTC.

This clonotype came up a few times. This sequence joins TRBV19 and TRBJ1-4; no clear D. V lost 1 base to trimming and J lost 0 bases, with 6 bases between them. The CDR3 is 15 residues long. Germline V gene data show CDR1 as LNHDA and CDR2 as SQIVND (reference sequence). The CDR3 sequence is CASSIGVATNEKLFF. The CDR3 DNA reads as TGTGCCAGTAGTATAGGGGTTGCAACTAATGAAAAACTGTTTTTT. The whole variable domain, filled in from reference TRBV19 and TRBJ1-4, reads DGGITQSPKYLFRKEGQNVTLSCEQNLNHDAMYWYRQDPGQGLRLIYYSQIVNDFQKGDIAEGYSVSREKKESFPLTVTSAQKNPTAFYLCASSIGVATNEKLFFGSGTQLSVL.

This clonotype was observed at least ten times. The CDR3 spells CSSGTSDFQYF. The DNA for the CDR3 is TGCAGCTCTGGGACTAGCGACTTCCAGTACTTC. The chain joins TRBV29-1 to TRBJ2-4; TRBD2 aligns across 10 bases. From germline, CDR1 is SQVTM and CDR2 ANQGSEA. The V and J ends lost 8 bases and 13 bases, in that order; junction bases with no gene match: 8. This CDR3 has 11 residues.

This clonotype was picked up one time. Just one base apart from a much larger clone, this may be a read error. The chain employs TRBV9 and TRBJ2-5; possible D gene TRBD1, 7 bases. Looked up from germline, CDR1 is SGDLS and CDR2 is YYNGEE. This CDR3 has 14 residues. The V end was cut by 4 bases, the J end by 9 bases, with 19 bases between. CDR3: CASSPGTAGEAQYF. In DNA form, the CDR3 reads TGTGCCAGCAGCCCAGGGACAGCCGGGGAGGCCCAGTACTTC.

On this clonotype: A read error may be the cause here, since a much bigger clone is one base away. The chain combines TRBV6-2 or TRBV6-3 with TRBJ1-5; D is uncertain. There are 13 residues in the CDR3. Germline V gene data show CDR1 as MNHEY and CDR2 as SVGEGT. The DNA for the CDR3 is TGTGCCAGCGGTTACTCGACGTTGGCGCCCCAGCATTTT. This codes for CASGYSTLAPQHF.

The CDR3 DNA is TGTGCCAGCAGCATGCGCAAGGGGGCGGGGAATTCACCCCTCCACTTT. It yields the protein CASSMRKGAGNSPLHF. The genes are TRBV6-5 and TRBJ1-6; 7 bases map to TRBD1. The V and J ends lost 6 bases and 7 bases, in that order; junction bases with no gene match: 12. CDR1 and CDR2 from the germline V gene are MNHEY and SVGAGI. CDR3 length: 16 amino acids.

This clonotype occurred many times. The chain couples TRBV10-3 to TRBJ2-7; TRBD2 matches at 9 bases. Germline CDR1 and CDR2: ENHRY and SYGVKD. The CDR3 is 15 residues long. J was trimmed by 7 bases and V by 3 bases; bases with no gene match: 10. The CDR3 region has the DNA TGTGCCATCAGTGAACCGACTAGCGGTCGAGAGGAGCAGTACTTC. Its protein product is CAISEPTSGREEQYF.

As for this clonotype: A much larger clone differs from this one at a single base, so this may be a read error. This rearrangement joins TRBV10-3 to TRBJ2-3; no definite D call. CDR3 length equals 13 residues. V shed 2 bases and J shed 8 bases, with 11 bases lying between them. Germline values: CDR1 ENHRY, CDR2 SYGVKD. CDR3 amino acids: CAISERQPGTQYF. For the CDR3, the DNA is TGTGCCATCAGTGAGCGGCAGCCAGGTACGCAGTATTTT.

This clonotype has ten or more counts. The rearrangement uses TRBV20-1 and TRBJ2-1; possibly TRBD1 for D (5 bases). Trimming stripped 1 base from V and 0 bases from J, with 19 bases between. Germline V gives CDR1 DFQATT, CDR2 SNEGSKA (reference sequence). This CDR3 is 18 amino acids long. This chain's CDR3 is CSARVATGSESSYNEQFF. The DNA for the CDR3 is TGCAGTGCTAGAGTCGCAACAGGCTCCGAGAGCTCCTACAATGAGCAGTTCTTC.

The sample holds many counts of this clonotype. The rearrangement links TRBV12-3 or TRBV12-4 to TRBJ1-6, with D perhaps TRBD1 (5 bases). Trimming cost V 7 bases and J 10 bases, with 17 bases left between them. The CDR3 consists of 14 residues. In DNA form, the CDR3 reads TGTGCCAGCACCCGGTGGGGGTATCGGTCACCCCTCCACTTT. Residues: CASTRWGYRSPLHF.

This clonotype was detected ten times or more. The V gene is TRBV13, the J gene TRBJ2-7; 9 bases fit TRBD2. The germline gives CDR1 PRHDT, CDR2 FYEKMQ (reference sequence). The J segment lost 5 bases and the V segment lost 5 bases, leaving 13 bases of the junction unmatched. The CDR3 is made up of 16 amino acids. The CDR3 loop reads CASSGPGSGSRNEQYF. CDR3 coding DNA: TGTGCCAGCAGCGGTCCGGGTAGCGGGAGCAGGAACGAGCAGTACTTC. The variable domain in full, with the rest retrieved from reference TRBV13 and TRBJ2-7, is AAGVIQSPRHLIKEKRETATLKCYPIPRHDTVYWYQQGPGQDPQFLISFYEKMQSDKGSIPDRFSAQQFSDYHSELNMSSLELGDSALYFCASSGPGSGSRNEQYFGPGTRLTVT.

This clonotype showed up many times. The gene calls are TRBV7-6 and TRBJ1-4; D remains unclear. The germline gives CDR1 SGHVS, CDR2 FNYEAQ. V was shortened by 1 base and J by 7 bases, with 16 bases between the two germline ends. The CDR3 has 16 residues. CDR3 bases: TGTGCCAGCAGCTTAGGGGTGGCGGCTCGGGGTGAAAAACTGTTTTTT. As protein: CASSLGVAARGEKLFF.

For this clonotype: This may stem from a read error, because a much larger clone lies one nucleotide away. The chain's CDR3 is CSASKAASGRSPDTQYF. The CDR3 bases are TGCAGTGCTAGTAAAGCGGCTAGCGGGAGAAGCCCAGATACGCAGTATTTT. This chain joins TRBV20-1 and TRBJ2-3; 10 bases match TRBD2. Germline CDR1 is DFQATT and CDR2 is SNEGSKA (reference sequence). CDR3 length equals 17 residues. V lost 3 bases, J lost 4 bases, and 13 bases stayed unmatched.

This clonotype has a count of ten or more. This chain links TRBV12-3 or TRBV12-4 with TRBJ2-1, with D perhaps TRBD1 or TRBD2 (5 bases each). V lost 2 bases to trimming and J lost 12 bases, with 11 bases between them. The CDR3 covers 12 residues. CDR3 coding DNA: TGTGCCAGCAGTTTAACCGGGGCAGGGCAGTTCTTC. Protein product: CASSLTGAGQFF.

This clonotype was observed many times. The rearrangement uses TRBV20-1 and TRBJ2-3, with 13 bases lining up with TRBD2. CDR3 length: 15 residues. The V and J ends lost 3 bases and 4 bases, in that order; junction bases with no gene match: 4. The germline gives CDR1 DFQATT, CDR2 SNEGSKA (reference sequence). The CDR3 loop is CSASRLAGGADTQYF. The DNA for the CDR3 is TGCAGTGCTAGCCGACTAGCGGGAGGCGCAGATACGCAGTATTTT.

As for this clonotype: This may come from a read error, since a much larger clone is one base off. Here the CDR3 reads CASSLRAGGNEQFF. In nucleotides, the CDR3 is TGTGCCAGCAGCCTCAGAGCGGGAGGGAATGAGCAGTTCTTC. This chain uses TRBV9 with TRBJ2-1; TRBD2 matches at 10 bases. V was pared by 4 bases and J by 7 bases, with 5 bases of the junction left unmatched. This CDR3 is 14 amino acids long. Germline-derived CDR1 and CDR2 are SGDLS and YYNGEE.

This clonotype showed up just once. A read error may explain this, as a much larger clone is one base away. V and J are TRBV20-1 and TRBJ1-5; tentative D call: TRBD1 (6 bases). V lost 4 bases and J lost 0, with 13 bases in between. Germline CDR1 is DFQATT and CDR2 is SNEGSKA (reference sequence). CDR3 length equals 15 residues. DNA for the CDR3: TGCAGTGCTAAAACAGGGTTTTTTAGCAATCAGCCCCAGCATTTT. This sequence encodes CSAKTGFFSNQPQHF.

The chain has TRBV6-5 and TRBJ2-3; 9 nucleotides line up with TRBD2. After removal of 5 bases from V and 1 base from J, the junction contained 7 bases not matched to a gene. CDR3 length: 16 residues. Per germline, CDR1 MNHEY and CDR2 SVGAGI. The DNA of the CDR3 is TGTGCCAGCAGTAATCTAGCGGGAAGGGGCACAGATACGCAGTATTTT. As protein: CASSNLAGRGTDTQYF.

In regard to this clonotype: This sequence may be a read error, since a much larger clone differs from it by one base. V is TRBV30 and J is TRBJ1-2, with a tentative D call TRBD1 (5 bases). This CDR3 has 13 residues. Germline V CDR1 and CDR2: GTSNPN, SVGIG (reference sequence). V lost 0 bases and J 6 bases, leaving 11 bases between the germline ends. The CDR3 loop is CAWSVQAQHGYTF. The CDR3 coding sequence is TGTGCCTGGAGTGTACAGGCCCAGCATGGCTACACCTTC.

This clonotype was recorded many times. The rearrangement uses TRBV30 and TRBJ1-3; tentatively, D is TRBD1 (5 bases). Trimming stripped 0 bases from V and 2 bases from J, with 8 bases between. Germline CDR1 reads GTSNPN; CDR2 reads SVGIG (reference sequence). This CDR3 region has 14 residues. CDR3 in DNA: TGTGCCTGGAGTGTACTAGGGGCTGGAAACACCATATATTTT. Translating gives CAWSVLGAGNTIYF.

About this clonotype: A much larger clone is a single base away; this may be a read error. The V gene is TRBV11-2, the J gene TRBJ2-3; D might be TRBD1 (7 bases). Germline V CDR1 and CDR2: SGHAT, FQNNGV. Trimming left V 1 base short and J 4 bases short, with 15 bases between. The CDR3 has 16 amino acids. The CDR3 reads CASSLVEQGGSDTQYF. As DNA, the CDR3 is TGTGCCAGCAGCTTAGTTGAGCAGGGGGGATCAGATACGCAGTATTTT.